These 3 T cell receptor beta chains originate from one sample sequenced in a study of T cell responses to AZD1222 COVID-19 vaccine. Clones were read by immunoSEQ multiplex PCR, and TCRdb kept only the in-frame ones, dropping some. The repertoire has more than 95,000 clones, about 87% of them found once; the top ten carry 8% to 9%. The material sequenced was peripheral blood, taken on day 0 of AZD1222 vaccination. The receptors originated from an adult in good health.

The CDR3 DNA sequence: TGTGCCAGCAGCTTAGCGGGGGTGGCCACAATTGAAAAACTGTTTTTT. As protein: CASSLAGVATIEKLFF. The rearrangement uses TRBV7-2 and TRBJ1-4; D possibly corresponds to TRBD1 (5 bases). Trimming removed 0 bases from V and 7 bases from J, with 15 bases in between. The CDR3 runs to 16 residues. The germline V gene encodes CDR1 SGHTA and CDR2 FQGNSA. Full variable domain (rest looked up from reference TRBV7-2 and TRBJ1-4): GAGVSQSPSNKVTEKGKDVELRCDPISGHTALYWYRQSLGQGLEFLIYFQGNSAPDKSGLPSDRFSAERTGGSVSTLTIQRTQQEDSAVYLCASSLAGVATIEKLFFGSGTQLSVL.

The chain carries TRBV28 and TRBJ1-5; a possible D gene is TRBD1 (5 bases). This CDR3 region has 21 residues. Germline assignment: CDR1 MDHEN and CDR2 SYDVKM. Trimming took 1 base from V and 5 from J, leaving 30 bases between them. DNA of the CDR3: TGTGCCAGCAGTTTATCGGGCGTGTCGGGACCGGCTATGCTTAGGGATCAGCCCCAGCATTTT. Translated: CASSLSGVSGPAMLRDQPQHF.

As DNA, the CDR3 is TGTGCCAGCAGTTACGGAGGGACGAGCTCCTACGAGCAGTACTTC. Protein sequence: CASSYGGTSSYEQYF. This chain uses TRBV6-5 with TRBJ2-7; D may be TRBD2 (6 bases). Germline CDR1 MNHEY, CDR2 SVGAGI. V was trimmed by 2 bases and J by 0 bases, leaving 11 bases between them. The CDR3 is made up of 15 amino acids.